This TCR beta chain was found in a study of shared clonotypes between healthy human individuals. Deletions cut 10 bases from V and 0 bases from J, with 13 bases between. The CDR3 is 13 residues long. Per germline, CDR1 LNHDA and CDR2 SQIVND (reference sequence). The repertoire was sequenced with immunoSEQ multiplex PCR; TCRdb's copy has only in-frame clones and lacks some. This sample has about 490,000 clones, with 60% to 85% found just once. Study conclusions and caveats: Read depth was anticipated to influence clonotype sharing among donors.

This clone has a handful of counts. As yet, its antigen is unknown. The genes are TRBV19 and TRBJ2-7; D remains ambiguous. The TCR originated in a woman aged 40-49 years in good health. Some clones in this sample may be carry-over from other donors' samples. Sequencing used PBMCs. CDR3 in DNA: TGTGCCACCAAGACCCCCAGCTCCTACGAGCAGTACTTC. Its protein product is CATKTPSSYEQYF.